This T cell receptor (beta chain) is from a study of CD8 T cells in Susac syndrome. V lost 3 bases to trimming and J lost 5 bases, with 10 bases between them. The CDR3 has 14 amino acids. CDR1 SGHNT and CDR2 YENEEA come from the germline V gene. Random-hexamer reverse transcription was applied to about 0.45 to 1 ug RNA. TCRdb reanalysed the immunoSEQ multiplex PCR reads using MiXCR and keeps one entry per CDR3 protein. The table has hundreds of thousands of distinct CDR3 sequences, around 93% seen once. Sequenced input: CD4+ T cells from PBMCs. The rearrangement links TRBV11-3 to TRBJ1-4, with a weak D call TRBD1 (5 bases). This receptor was obtained from a human donor with multiple sclerosis. This CDR3 is CASSFFGDNEKLFF. The CDR3 DNA reads TGTGCCAGCAGCTTTTTCGGGGACAATGAAAAACTGTTTTTT.